Sequencing of this TCR beta chain was carried out in a study of PD-L1 blockade in urothelial cancer. Libraries were prepared by immunoSEQ multiplex PCR; TCRdb keeps only in-frame clonotypes and omits some of them. Found here are tens of thousands of clones, roughly 84% of them singletons; the top ten hold less than 3.5%. The CDR3 totals 15 residues. Trimming took 2 bases from V and 9 from J; bases not matched to a gene: 10. Germline lookup yields CDR1 MNHEY and CDR2 SVGAGI. Material: PBMCs, obtained around atezolizumab (anti-PD-L1) treatment. The origin of this receptor is a man in his forties or fifties with urothelial cancer. The V gene is TRBV6-5, the J gene TRBJ2-7; the match to TRBD1 covers 10 bases. CDR3 DNA sequence: TGTGCCAGCAGTTACAAGGACAGGGGGGGAGTTCGGCAGTACTTC. Translation gives CASSYKDRGGVRQYF.